These 20 T cell receptor beta chains came from one sample sequenced in a study of T cell responses to AZD1222 COVID-19 vaccine. Generated by immunoSEQ multiplex PCR, the TCRdb table keeps only in-frame clones and is missing some. The repertoire holds about 130,000 clones, with 94% as singletons. The starting material was peripheral blood, obtained on day 0 of AZD1222 vaccination. These receptors were taken from an adult in good health.

The chain has TRBV2 and TRBJ2-1, with 7 bases identical to TRBD2. J was trimmed by 4 bases and V by 6 bases; bases with no gene match: 9. The CDR3 spans 15 residues. CDR1 is SNHLY, CDR2 FYNNEI, per germline. The CDR3 loop is CASRETRGEYNEQFF. CDR3 sequence (DNA): TGTGCCAGCAGGGAGACCCGGGGGGAATACAATGAGCAGTTCTTC.

The chain uses TRBV7-2 and TRBJ2-7; D unclear. The CDR3 contains 12 residues. Germline V CDR1 and CDR2: SGHTA, FQGNSA. V was cut by 4 bases and J by 4 bases, with 8 bases left in between. CDR3 in DNA: TGTGCCAGCAGCTCCTCGTCTTACGAGCAGTACTTC. Amino acid sequence: CASSSSSYEQYF.

This clone showed up just once. The chain is built from TRBV5-6 and TRBJ2-1; TRBD2 agrees at 9 bases. Trimming removed 1 base from V and 7 bases from J; junction bases left unmatched: 6. This CDR3 contains 15 residues. CDR1 is SGHDT, CDR2 YYEEEE, per germline. This chain's CDR3 is CASSLPSGRWNEQFF. The CDR3 DNA reads TGTGCCAGCAGCTTGCCCAGCGGGAGGTGGAATGAGCAGTTCTTC.

This clone appeared once. The chain has TRBV29-1 and TRBJ1-2, with D hard to call. Germline loops: CDR1 SQVTM, CDR2 ANQGSEA. The CDR3 length is 10 residues. The V end lost 0 bases, the J end lost 7 bases, and 3 bases lay between the germline ends. The CDR3 DNA is TGCAGCGTTGAAGATGGTGGCTACACCTTC. It yields the protein CSVEDGGYTF.

This clone occurred once. CDR3 coding DNA: TGCAGCGTTGAACGAGATGACTACGAGCAGTACTTC. It specifies CSVERDDYEQYF. The rearrangement joins TRBV29-1 to TRBJ2-7, with unresolved D. The CDR3 extends over 12 amino acids. Trimming cost V 2 bases and J 3 bases, with 8 bases left between them. In germline, CDR1 is SQVTM, CDR2 ANQGSEA.

V gene TRBV3-1 (or the pseudogene TRBV3-2) combines with J gene TRBJ2-7, with 9 bases matching TRBD2. The CDR3 is made up of 16 amino acids. Germline V gives CDR1 LGHDT, CDR2 YNNKEL (reference sequence). V shed 4 bases and J 1 base; nucleotides not matched to a gene: 8. Here the CDR3 reads CASSLISGSASYEQYF. In nucleotides, the CDR3 is TGTGCCAGCAGCCTCATTAGCGGGAGTGCTTCCTACGAGCAGTACTTC.

The J gene is TRBJ2-7, the V gene TRBV12-3 or TRBV12-4; D possibly uses TRBD1 or TRBD2 (5 bases each). The CDR3 length is 13 residues. Trimming removed 7 bases from V and 3 bases from J, with 13 bases in between. CDR3 sequence: CASTLLGVYEQYF. The CDR3 DNA reads TGTGCCAGCACCCTCTTGGGGGTCTACGAGCAGTACTTC.

The V and J genes are TRBV10-1 and TRBJ2-3, with D tentatively TRBD2 (7 bases). The ends were cut back, 3 bases at V and 2 bases at J, with 12 bases in the middle. The germline V gene encodes CDR1 WNHNN and CDR2 SYGVQD (reference sequence). This CDR3 contains 15 residues. CDR3 bases: TGCGCCAGCAGTGAACGCGGGGGCCTCACAGATACGCAGTATTTT. Translation gives CASSERGGLTDTQYF.

The genes are TRBV3-1 (or the pseudogene TRBV3-2) and TRBJ2-7; no clear D. V dropped 2 bases and J dropped 2 bases, with 4 bases sitting between them. This CDR3 contains 12 residues. The germline CDR1 and CDR2 sequences are LGHDT and YNNKEL (reference sequence). The CDR3 DNA reads TGTGCCAGCAGCCAAAGCCCCTACGAGCAGTACTTC. It encodes CASSQSPYEQYF.

The rearrangement joins TRBV28 to TRBJ2-7, with D perhaps matching TRBD1 (7 bases). The CDR3 runs 14 residues. Deletions cut 3 bases from V and 3 bases from J, with 12 bases between. CDR1 and CDR2 from the germline V gene are MDHEN and SYDVKM. The CDR3 loop is CASSFAGGIYEQYF. In DNA form, the CDR3 reads TGTGCCAGCAGTTTTGCAGGGGGGATCTACGAGCAGTACTTC.

The sample holds one count of this clone. V usage is TRBV5-4 and J usage is TRBJ2-3; 9 nucleotides agree with TRBD2. V shed 3 bases and J 2 bases; nucleotides not matched to a gene: 10. CDR1 SGHNT and CDR2 YYREEE come from the germline V gene (reference sequence). The CDR3 spans 17 residues. The CDR3 DNA sequence: TGTGCCAGCAGCTCCGTTAGCGGGAGCCGACCCACAGATACGCAGTATTTT. It codes for CASSSVSGSRPTDTQYF. The variable domain in full, with the rest retrieved from reference TRBV5-4 and TRBJ2-3, is ETGVTQSPTHLIKTRGQQVTLRCSSQSGHNTVSWYQQALGQGPQFIFQYYREEENGRGNFPPRFSGLQFPNYSSELNVNALELDDSALYLCASSSVSGSRPTDTQYFGPGTRLTVL.

As to this clone: The same CDR3 can be traced to other DNA sequences in this sample. The chain links TRBV30 to TRBJ1-1; D is undetermined. V lost 0 bases, J lost 1 base, and 6 bases lay in between. CDR1 and CDR2 (germline): GTSNPN, SVGIG (reference sequence). The CDR3 has 13 residues. In nucleotides, the CDR3 is TGTGCCTGGAGTGTACTGGAGAACACTGAAGCTTTCTTT. Its translation is CAWSVLENTEAFF.

This chain joins TRBV6-5 and TRBJ1-4, with D uncertain. CDR3 length: 14 residues. Germline lookup yields CDR1 MNHEY and CDR2 SVGAGI. V was clipped by 6 bases and J by 1 base, with 9 bases between them. CDR3 coding DNA: TGTGCCAGCAGCAAGGCGTTAACTAATGAAAAACTGTTTTTT. This codes for CASSKALTNEKLFF.

V usage is TRBV2 and J usage is TRBJ2-5; D unresolved. V was shortened by 4 bases and J by 3 bases, with 9 bases between the two germline ends. There are 13 residues in the CDR3. Germline V lookup: CDR1 SNHLY, CDR2 FYNNEI. The CDR3 spells CASSGVSEETQYF. The CDR3 region has the DNA TGTGCCAGCAGTGGGGTTAGTGAAGAGACCCAGTACTTC.

The rearrangement joins TRBV13 to TRBJ1-2, with 9 bases matching TRBD1. V shed 5 bases and J 7 bases; nucleotides not matched to a gene: 17. The CDR3 is 17 amino acids. Looked up from germline, CDR1 is PRHDT and CDR2 is FYEKMQ (reference sequence). CDR3 loop: CASSLNRGRGGGSGYTF. DNA of the CDR3: TGTGCCAGCAGCCTAAACAGGGGGCGAGGCGGCGGTTCTGGCTACACCTTC.

The rearrangement links TRBV30 to TRBJ2-7, with D tentatively TRBD1 (5 bases). V dropped 5 bases and J dropped 5 bases, with 19 bases sitting between them. This CDR3 contains 14 residues. CDR1 and CDR2 (germline): GTSNPN, SVGIG (reference sequence). The chain's CDR3 is CAWGQNGLSHEQYF. The CDR3 DNA reads as TGTGCCTGGGGACAAAACGGGCTGTCGCACGAGCAGTACTTC.

The chain combines TRBV6-5 with TRBJ1-1, with 10 nucleotides matching TRBD1. Germline CDR1 is MNHEY and CDR2 is SVGAGI. The V gene end was trimmed by 2 bases and the J gene end by 5 bases; junction bases not matched to a gene: 2. This CDR3 contains 14 residues. The CDR3: CASSYDRGRTEAFF. CDR3 DNA sequence: TGTGCCAGCAGTTACGACAGGGGGCGAACTGAAGCTTTCTTT.

The J gene is TRBJ1-5, the V gene TRBV5-1; D perhaps matches TRBD1 (5 bases). This CDR3 comprises 15 residues. V was cut by 4 bases and J by 1 base, with 12 bases left in between. Germline V lookup: CDR1 SGHRS, CDR2 YFSETQ. CDR3 amino acids: CASSRDGVSNQPQHF. Written as DNA, the CDR3 is TGCGCCAGCAGCCGGGACGGTGTAAGCAATCAGCCCCAGCATTTT.

The rearrangement uses TRBV5-4 and TRBJ2-1; 10 bases line up with TRBD2. The CDR3 is made up of 17 amino acids. CDR1 is SGHNT, CDR2 YYREEE, per germline (reference sequence). V was clipped by 1 base and J by 7 bases; unmatched bases: 11. In DNA, the CDR3 is TGTGCCAGCAGCTTGCCGTCGAGCGGGAGGGGAGGGAATGAGCAGTTCTTC. Amino acid sequence: CASSLPSSGRGGNEQFF.

The genes are TRBV11-1 and TRBJ2-7, with 12 bases matching TRBD2. There are 15 residues in the CDR3. Per the germline V gene, CDR1 is SGHAT and CDR2 is FQDESV (reference sequence). V lost 2 bases to trimming and J lost 4 bases; unmatched junction nucleotides: 3. Written as DNA, the CDR3 is TGTGCCAGCAGCTTATTGCTAGCGGGAGGGTACGAGCAGTACTTC. Translating it yields CASSLLLAGGYEQYF.